These 21 T cell receptor beta chains were sequenced from one sample in a study of control samples from healthy donors and cancer patients. TCRdb keeps only in-frame clones here, not all; method: immunoSEQ multiplex PCR. Of more than 95,000 clones in the sample, around 89% are singletons; the top ten hold about a fifth. Sequencing input: PBMCs. These receptor sequences come from a man between 60 and 75 years old with lung cancer.

This chain connects TRBV5-4 to TRBJ2-5; 7 nucleotides align to TRBD1. The J segment lost 4 bases and the V segment lost 10 bases, leaving 13 bases of the junction unmatched. CDR3 length: 14 residues. Germline V gene lookup returns CDR1 SGHNT and CDR2 YYREEE (reference sequence). CDR3 loop: CAGHRGRSTETQYF. DNA of the CDR3: TGTGCCGGCCACAGGGGAAGGTCCACAGAGACCCAGTACTTC.

The V call is TRBV7-3, the J call TRBJ1-1; D not certain. The CDR3 runs to 13 residues. Germline values: CDR1 SGHTA, CDR2 FQGTGA. V gave up 3 bases and J gave up 1 base, with 6 bases separating them. CDR3 protein: CASSFSENTEAFF. As DNA, the CDR3 is TGTGCCAGCAGCTTTTCGGAGAACACTGAAGCTTTCTTT.

The chain combines TRBV14 with TRBJ1-2; 7 bases are a match to TRBD1. This CDR3 spans 13 amino acids. With 4 bases clipped from V and 4 bases from J, the junction kept 3 bases outside the gene matches. The germline V gene encodes CDR1 SGHDN and CDR2 FVKESK. CDR3 nucleotide sequence: TGTGCCAGCAGCCCGGGACAGTTCTATGGCTACACCTTC. It specifies CASSPGQFYGYTF.

The chain links TRBV6-6 to TRBJ2-1; tentatively, D is TRBD1 or TRBD2 (5 bases each). Germline assignment: CDR1 MNHNY and CDR2 SVGAGI (reference sequence). Trimming cost V 6 bases and J 8 bases, with 14 bases left between them. The CDR3 is 13 residues long. CDR3 amino acids: CASSPGRGDEQFF. CDR3 nucleotides: TGTGCCAGCAGCCCGGGCCGGGGCGATGAGCAGTTCTTC.

This chain connects TRBV9 to TRBJ2-5; the match to TRBD2 covers 7 bases. Unmatched junction bases numbered 7, after V lost 5 bases and J lost 3 bases. This CDR3 comprises 14 residues. The germline V gene encodes CDR1 SGDLS and CDR2 YYNGEE. CDR3: CASRLRGTEETQYF. The CDR3 DNA reads TGTGCCAGCAGACTGCGGGGGACCGAAGAGACCCAGTACTTC.

The chain joins TRBV10-2 to TRBJ2-2; D is uncertain. CDR3 length equals 16 residues. In germline, CDR1 is WSHSY, CDR2 SAAADI. Trimming removed 5 bases from V and 0 bases from J, with 13 bases in between. CDR3 amino acids: CASSLLATANTGELFF. The CDR3 DNA is TGCGCCAGCAGTCTACTTGCTACCGCGAACACCGGGGAGCTGTTTTTT.

The rearrangement uses TRBV9 and TRBJ2-5; 9 bases fit TRBD2. The V segment lost 3 bases and the J segment 4 bases; nucleotides outside the gene matches: 4. The germline CDR1 and CDR2 sequences are SGDLS and YYNGEE. The CDR3 runs 14 residues. In nucleotides, the CDR3 is TGTGCCAGCAGCGCGGGACTAGCCGTAGAGACCCAGTACTTC. This sequence encodes CASSAGLAVETQYF.

V gene TRBV5-1 combines with J gene TRBJ1-6; 8 nucleotides match TRBD1. V lost 4 bases to trimming and J lost 8 bases; unmatched junction nucleotides: 5. Looked up from germline, CDR1 is SGHRS and CDR2 is YFSETQ. This CDR3 spans 14 amino acids. The CDR3 loop reads CASSLGQADSPLHF. The CDR3, as DNA: TGCGCCAGCAGCCTGGGACAGGCCGATTCACCCCTCCACTTT.

The chain couples TRBV5-1 to TRBJ2-1, with TRBD1 identical over 9 bases. V lost 4 bases and J lost 7; bases outside the gene matches: 6. The CDR3 contains 14 residues. The V gene's germline CDR1 is SGHRS and CDR2 YFSETQ. CDR3 sequence reads: CASSRDRVLNEQFF. The CDR3 nucleotides are TGCGCCAGCAGCCGGGACAGGGTCTTGAATGAGCAGTTCTTC.

Turning to this clone: The germline gene is not matched at one end of the junction; a read error may be the cause. The chain couples TRBV2 to TRBJ1-1; D is undetermined. This CDR3 comprises 13 residues. Per germline, CDR1 SNHLY and CDR2 FYNNEI. The CDR3 DNA reads TGTGTCAGCAGTCTAGGTCGAGAGACTGAAGCTTTCTTT. Translated, it gives CVSSLGRETEAFF.

The chain links TRBV18 to TRBJ2-7; D perhaps matches TRBD2 (5 bases). This CDR3 region has 15 residues. Germline CDR1 and CDR2: KGHSH and LQKENI. The V end lost 3 bases, the J end lost 0 bases, and 12 bases lay between the germline ends. Here the CDR3 reads CASSPGGLSSYEQYF. The DNA for the CDR3 is TGTGCCAGCTCACCCGGAGGTCTTAGCTCCTACGAGCAGTACTTC.

The rearrangement joins TRBV2 to TRBJ1-1; unclear D gene. Trimming stripped 7 bases from V and 2 bases from J, with 8 bases between. CDR1 and CDR2 (germline): SNHLY, FYNNEI. The CDR3 is 12 amino acids. The CDR3 DNA reads as TGTGCCAGCAAGAGACAAAACACTGAAGCTTTCTTT. This gives the protein CASKRQNTEAFF.

The chain is built from TRBV5-1 and TRBJ1-1; D gene unclear. This CDR3 is built from 15 residues. Germline V gives CDR1 SGHRS, CDR2 YFSETQ. V lost 0 bases to trimming and J lost 1 base, with 10 bases between them. As DNA, the CDR3 is TGCGCCAGCAGCTTGGTAGGAGCCAGGAACACTGAAGCTTTCTTT. Translated, it gives CASSLVGARNTEAFF.

This sequence joins TRBV30 and TRBJ2-5, with D possibly TRBD2 on 6 matching bases. Germline-derived CDR1 and CDR2 are GTSNPN and SVGIG (reference sequence). Trimming pared 0 bases from V and 2 bases from J, leaving 10 bases between. The CDR3 runs 14 residues. The CDR3 DNA reads as TGTGCCTGGAGTGTCGGGACTCTACAAGAGACCCAGTACTTC. This sequence encodes CAWSVGTLQETQYF.

This clone turned up a few times. This chain joins TRBV5-1 and TRBJ2-4, with 7 bases aligning to TRBD1. The V and J ends lost 4 bases and 6 bases, in that order; junction bases with no gene match: 1. This CDR3 has 12 amino acids. Germline CDR1 and CDR2: SGHRS and YFSETQ. The CDR3 loop is CASSRDRNIQYF. CDR3 coding DNA: TGCGCCAGCAGCCGGGACAGAAACATTCAGTACTTC.

This clone was found once. The DNA for the CDR3 is TGTGCCAGCTCTCGCCTTTCAGAGGGGGGTAACACTGAAGCTTTCTTT. This sequence encodes CASSRLSEGGNTEAFF. The chain carries TRBV18 and TRBJ1-1, with D tentatively TRBD1 (6 bases). In germline, CDR1 is KGHSH, CDR2 LQKENI. The V and J ends lost 6 bases and 2 bases respectively, with 19 bases between them. The CDR3 is 16 residues long.

V is TRBV19 and J is TRBJ1-6; D is perhaps TRBD1 (5 bases). Germline CDR1 is LNHDA and CDR2 is SQIVND (reference sequence). V dropped 0 bases and J dropped 14 bases, with 17 bases sitting between them. The CDR3 sequence is 15 residues long. In nucleotides, the CDR3 is TGTGCCAGTAGTATAGATCTATCGGACGGAGGGGCCCTCCACTTT. This translates into CASSIDLSDGGALHF.

The rearrangement links TRBV6-6 to TRBJ1-1; no firm D call. The CDR3 loop spans 13 amino acids. The V gene lost 8 bases and the J gene lost 5 bases, with 15 bases spanning the gap. The V gene's germline CDR1 is MNHNY and CDR2 SVGAGI (reference sequence). The CDR3 is CASRNLARTEAFF. CDR3 nucleotide sequence: TGTGCCAGCCGGAACCTCGCGAGGACTGAAGCTTTCTTT.

The V and J genes are TRBV5-1 and TRBJ2-5; 11 nucleotides align to TRBD2. Losses at the gene ends were 3 bases for V and 5 bases for J; bases not matched to a gene: 6. The CDR3 consists of 15 residues. Looked up from germline, CDR1 is SGHRS and CDR2 is YFSETQ. The CDR3 is CASSSALAGGETQYF. The CDR3 DNA reads as TGCGCCAGCAGCTCGGCGCTAGCGGGGGGTGAGACCCAGTACTTC.

The chain couples TRBV9 to TRBJ2-6; D not certain. V was cut by 0 bases and J by 0 bases, with 16 bases left in between. The CDR3 is 19 amino acids. Germline V gene lookup returns CDR1 SGDLS and CDR2 YYNGEE. This chain's CDR3 is CASSVGRQGTRSGANVLTF. The CDR3 DNA follows: TGTGCCAGCAGCGTAGGGAGACAAGGCACCCGCTCTGGGGCCAACGTCCTGACTTTC. The full variable domain, with the rest looked up from reference TRBV9 and TRBJ2-6, is DSGVTQTPKHLITATGQRVTLRCSPRSGDLSVYWYQQSLDQGLQFLIQYYNGEERAKGNILERFSAQQFPDLHSELNLSSLELGDSALYFCASSVGRQGTRSGANVLTFGAGSRLTVL.

The J gene is TRBJ2-1, the V gene TRBV30; the match to TRBD2 covers 12 bases. The germline V gene encodes CDR1 GTSNPN and CDR2 SVGIG (reference sequence). The CDR3 runs 18 residues. V was clipped by 1 base and J by 0 bases; unmatched bases: 7. The CDR3 here is CAWSGLAGVLSSYNEQFF. CDR3 coding DNA: TGTGCCTGGAGTGGACTAGCGGGGGTTCTGAGCTCCTACAATGAGCAGTTCTTC. Looking up the rest from reference TRBV30 and TRBJ2-1 gives the full variable domain: SQTIHQWPATLVQPVGSPLSLECTVEGTSNPNLYWYRQAAGRGLQLLFYSVGIGQISSEVPQNLSASRPQDRQFILSSKKLLLSDSGFYLCAWSGLAGVLSSYNEQFFGPGTRLTVL.